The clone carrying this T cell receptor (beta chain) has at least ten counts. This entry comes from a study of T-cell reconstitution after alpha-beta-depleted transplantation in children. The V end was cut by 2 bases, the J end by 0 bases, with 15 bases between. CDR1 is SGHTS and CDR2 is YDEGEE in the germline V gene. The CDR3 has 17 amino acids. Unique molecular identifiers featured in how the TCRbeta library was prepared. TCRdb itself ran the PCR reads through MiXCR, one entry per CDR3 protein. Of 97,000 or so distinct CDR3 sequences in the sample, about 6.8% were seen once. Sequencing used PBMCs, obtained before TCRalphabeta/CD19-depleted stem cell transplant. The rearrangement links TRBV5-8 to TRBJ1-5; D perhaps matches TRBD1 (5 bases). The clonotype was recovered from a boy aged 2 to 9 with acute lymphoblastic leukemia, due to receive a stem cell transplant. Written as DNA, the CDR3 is TGTGCCAGCAGCTTAAGTGGAGGGACTTATAGCAATCAGCCCCAGCATTTT. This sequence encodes CASSLSGGTYSNQPQHF. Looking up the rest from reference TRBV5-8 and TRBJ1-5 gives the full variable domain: EAGVTQSPTHLIKTRGQQATLRCSPISGHTSVYWYQQALGLGLQFLLWYDEGEERNRGNFPPRFSGRQFPNYSSELNVNALELEDSALYLCASSLSGGTYSNQPQHFGDGTRLSIL.